This is a list of T cell receptor beta chains from one sample in a study of shared T cell receptors in the human thymus. Sequencing was performed with immunoSEQ multiplex PCR; in TCRdb, only in-frame clones are kept and a portion is missing. The sample has 630,000 or so clones; 87% are singletons. These data are also associated with another study on human thymus T cells.

Specimen: thymocytes. These receptors were obtained from a boy younger than two with a congenital heart defect. The CDR3 runs from the conserved cysteine through the conserved F or W. The order of the fields is clone size, J gene, D gene, V gene, CDR3 protein, CDR3 DNA. D genes are given only for firm matches. Only part of the rows carry a size: once, few, many, or a class if the clone is expanded.

NA TRBJ2-1 NA TRBV29-1 CSVEKAVPAYNEQFF TGCAGCGTTGAAAAGGCGGTGCCCGCCTACAATGAGCAGTTCTTC
NA TRBJ2-7 TRBD1 TRBV5-6 CASSPRTGNYEQYF TGTGCCAGCAGCCCCCGGACAGGGAACTACGAGCAGTACTTC
NA TRBJ1-2 NA TRBV29-1 CSVDRFRSGYTF TGCAGCGTTGACAGATTCAGGTCAGGCTACACCTTC
NA TRBJ2-1 NA TRBV28 CASSSGQLSYNEQFF TGTGCCAGCAGCTCGGGACAACTCTCCTACAATGAGCAGTTCTTC
NA TRBJ1-6 NA TRBV4-1 CAGRQDLNSPLHF TGCGCCGGGAGACAGGACCTAAATTCCCCCCTCCACTTT
NA TRBJ2-2 TRBD2 TRBV7-3 CASSFQLGGGRTGELFF TGTGCCAGCAGCTTCCAATTGGGGGGGGGAAGGACCGGGGAGCTGTTTTTT
NA TRBJ2-1 TRBD1 TRBV15 CATSRAQGVTYNEQFF TGTGCCACCAGCAGGGCCCAGGGGGTTACCTACAATGAGCAGTTCTTC
NA TRBJ1-6 NA TRBV19 CASSIRGSLHF TGTGCCAGTAGTATACGAGGCTCCCTCCACTTT
NA TRBJ2-7 TRBD1 TRBV27 CAVRQGLAYEQYF TGTGCCGTCAGACAGGGGTTGGCCTACGAGCAGTACTTC
NA TRBJ2-2 NA TRBV18 CASSRASLNTGELFF TGTGCCAGCTCACGGGCGTCGCTGAACACCGGGGAGCTGTTTTTT
few TRBJ1-3 NA TRBV19 CASSISGQPISGNTIYF TGTGCCAGTAGTATTTCTGGACAGCCTATCTCTGGAAACACCATATATTTT
NA TRBJ1-2 NA TRBV11-2 CASSLRLQGYGYTF TGTGCCAGCAGCTTAAGGTTACAGGGTTATGGCTACACCTTC
NA TRBJ1-5 NA TRBV7-9 CASSLFIIRVGNQPQHF TGTGCCAGCAGCTTGTTCATAATCAGGGTGGGCAATCAGCCCCAGCATTTT
once TRBJ1-6 NA TRBV5-6 CASRYYRGNSPLHF TGTGCCAGCAGATATTACCGCGGGAATTCACCCCTCCACTTT